The text below deals with one TCR beta chain. Its cognate antigen is unknown. The data derive from a study of shared clonotypes between healthy human individuals. V lost 6 bases, J lost 2 bases, and 11 bases lay in between. The germline CDR1 and CDR2 sequences are GTSNPN and SVGIG (reference sequence). The CDR3 sequence is 13 residues long. In the original processing: Junction-only sequences produced by ImmunoSEQ had no quality scores, so filtering differed. Assay used: immunoSEQ multiplex PCR; TCRdb lists only in-frame clones, some missing. V, J and clone size reflect that table, while D and trimming were determined from the DNA. The sample lists 2 million to 3 million clones; approximately 93% were seen once. Study-wide points: Unshared clonotypes carried lower generation probabilities than those common to all four donors. Only a few donors were included, so the genetic and exposure-history diversity represented was limited.

This receptor was taken from a young man in good health. Some clones in this sample may be carry-over from other donors' samples. Sequencing was done on a sample of naive CD4+ T cells from PBMCs. The subset is: CD45RA+ positively selected. The chain combines TRBV30 with TRBJ2-1; no reliable D call. The CDR3 protein is CACMGGPYNEQFF. DNA of the CDR3: TGTGCCTGTATGGGCGGACCCTACAATGAGCAGTTCTTC.